This TCR beta chain is drawn from a study of blood T cells in healthy people across ages. General observations from the study: Underestimates were what the diversity estimates from one million T cells were considered to be.

The CDR3 consists of 15 residues. The V gene end was trimmed by 4 bases and the J gene end by 2 bases; junction bases not matched to a gene: 2. CDR1 is LGHNA and CDR2 is YSLEER in the germline V gene. Alongside a J-beta primer mix, a sample-barcoded 5' primer served in a second PCR lasting roughly 7 to 11 cycles. TCRdb re-derived calls from the 5' RACE reads in MiXCR, one entry per CDR3 protein. The repertoire consists of 550,000 to 700,000 distinct CDR3 sequences, with 25% to 30% occurring once and the leading ten covering 18%. This clonotype was detected a few times. What it binds is unknown. The source material was blood. The chain couples TRBV4-3 to TRBJ2-3; 11 nucleotides line up with TRBD1. The sequence came from a woman in her sixties or seventies in good health. The CDR3 loop reads CASSLDRGHTDTQYF. CDR3 nucleotide sequence: TGCGCCAGCAGCCTGGACAGGGGGCACACAGATACGCAGTATTTT.